This record looks at one T cell receptor beta chain sequence and its context. Which cohort a participant joined came from the clinical history participants gave. These data belong to a study of blood T cell repertoires in COVID-19. Study at large: Samples representing acute and convalescent COVID-19 were sourced from the United States, Italy and Spain. Sample material is recorded as cDNA or gDNA derived from T cells, B-cell-depleted T cells, or PBMCs.

The assay was immunoSEQ multiplex PCR, and TCRdb's table has in-frame clones only and misses some. The sample consists of fewer than 350,000 clones, nearly 90% of them appearing once. The clonotype was recovered from a woman aged 25-40 years who had recovered from COVID-19. Source material: PBMCs or T cells enriched from blood (not recorded which).

CDR3 nucleotides: TGCGCCAGCAGCCAGAAAGGGGTGCCGGGACAGGGGTCCTACGAGCAGTACTTC. Translating gives CASSQKGVPGQGSYEQYF. The gene calls are TRBV4-1 and TRBJ2-7; 10 bases map to TRBD1. Per germline, CDR1 MGHRA and CDR2 YSYEKL. The CDR3 has 18 amino acids. Trimming took 3 bases from V and 1 from J; bases not matched to a gene: 12.